This T cell receptor (beta chain) was identified during a study of T cells expressing NK-cell markers. The germline V gene has CDR1 DFQATT and CDR2 SNEGSKA (reference sequence). The CDR3 contains 19 residues. TCRdb re-analyzed the 5' RACE reads; it lists each CDR3 protein once, without DNA. The sample data list 350,000 to 400,000 distinct CDR3 sequences. The sequence came from a woman aged 45 to 65 in good health. Sequencing was done on a sample of blood T cells: a sorted CD56 or NKG2C T cell subset, CD4+ or CD8+ T cells, or bulk PBMC T cells (not recorded which). V is TRBV20-1 and J is TRBJ2-1; TCRdb lists TRBD2, though no DNA is available to test this call. The CDR3 here is CSARVRLAGASGGYNEQFF.